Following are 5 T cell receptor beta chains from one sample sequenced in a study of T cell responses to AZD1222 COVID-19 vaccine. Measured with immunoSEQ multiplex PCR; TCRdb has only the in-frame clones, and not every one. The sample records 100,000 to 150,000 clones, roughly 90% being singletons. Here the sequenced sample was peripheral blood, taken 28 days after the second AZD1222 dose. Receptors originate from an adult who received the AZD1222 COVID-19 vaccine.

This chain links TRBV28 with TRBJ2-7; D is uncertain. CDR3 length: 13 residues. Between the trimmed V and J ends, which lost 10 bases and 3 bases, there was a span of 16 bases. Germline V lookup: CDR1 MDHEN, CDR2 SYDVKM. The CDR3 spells CATLRRSGYEQYF. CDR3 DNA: TGTGCCACACTCAGAAGGAGTGGCTACGAGCAGTACTTC.

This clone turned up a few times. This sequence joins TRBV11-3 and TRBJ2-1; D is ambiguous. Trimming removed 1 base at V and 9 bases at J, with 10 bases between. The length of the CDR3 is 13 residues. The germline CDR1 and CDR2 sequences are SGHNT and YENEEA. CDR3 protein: CASSLVLTGEQFF. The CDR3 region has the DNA TGTGCCAGCAGCTTAGTCCTGACTGGTGAGCAGTTCTTC.

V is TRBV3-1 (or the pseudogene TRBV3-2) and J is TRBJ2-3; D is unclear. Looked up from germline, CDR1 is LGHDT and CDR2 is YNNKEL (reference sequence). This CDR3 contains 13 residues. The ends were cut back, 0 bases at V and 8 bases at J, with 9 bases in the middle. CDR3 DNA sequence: TGTGCCAGCAGCCAAGATTATGGAGCTACGCAGTATTTT. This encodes CASSQDYGATQYF.

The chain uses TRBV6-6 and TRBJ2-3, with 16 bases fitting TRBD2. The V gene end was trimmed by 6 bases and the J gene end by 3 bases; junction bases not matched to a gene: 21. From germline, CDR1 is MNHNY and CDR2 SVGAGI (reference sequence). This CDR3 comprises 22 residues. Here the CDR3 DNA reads TGTGCCAGCAGCTCCACTAGGGGACTAGCGGGAGGGCCCTCCGAGGGGACAGATACGCAGTATTTT. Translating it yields CASSSTRGLAGGPSEGTDTQYF.

The CDR3 here is CATRTGGQPQHF. In nucleotides, the CDR3 is TGTGCCACCCGGACAGGGGGTCAGCCCCAGCATTTT. The chain combines TRBV10-3 with TRBJ1-5; 10 bases fit TRBD1. Germline CDR1 ENHRY, CDR2 SYGVKD. Germline trimming cut 10 bases from V and 6 bases from J; bases unmatched to any gene: 3. The CDR3 totals 12 residues.